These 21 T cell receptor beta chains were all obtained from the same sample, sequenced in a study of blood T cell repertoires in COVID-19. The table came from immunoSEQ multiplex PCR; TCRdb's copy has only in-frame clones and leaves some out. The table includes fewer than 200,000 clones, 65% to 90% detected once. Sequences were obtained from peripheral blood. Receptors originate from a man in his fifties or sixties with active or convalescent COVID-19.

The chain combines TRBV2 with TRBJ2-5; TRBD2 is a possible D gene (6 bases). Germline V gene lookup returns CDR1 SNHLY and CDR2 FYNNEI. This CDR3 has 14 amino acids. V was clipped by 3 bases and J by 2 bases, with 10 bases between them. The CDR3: CASSETRQQETQYF. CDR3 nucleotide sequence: TGTGCCAGCAGTGAGACTAGACAGCAAGAGACCCAGTACTTC. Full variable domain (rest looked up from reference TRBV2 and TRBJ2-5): EPEVTQTPSHQVTQMGQEVILRCVPISNHLYFYWYRQILGQKVEFLVSFYNNEISEKSEIFDDQFSVERPDGSNFTLKIRSTKLEDSAMYFCASSETRQQETQYFGPGTRLLVL.

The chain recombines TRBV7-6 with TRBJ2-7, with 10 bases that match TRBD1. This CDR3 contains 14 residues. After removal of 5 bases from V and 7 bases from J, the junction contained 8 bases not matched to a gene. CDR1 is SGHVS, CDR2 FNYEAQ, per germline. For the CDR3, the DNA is TGTGCCAGCAGCAGAGACAGGGGGCTCAGGGAGCAGTACTTC. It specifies CASSRDRGLREQYF.

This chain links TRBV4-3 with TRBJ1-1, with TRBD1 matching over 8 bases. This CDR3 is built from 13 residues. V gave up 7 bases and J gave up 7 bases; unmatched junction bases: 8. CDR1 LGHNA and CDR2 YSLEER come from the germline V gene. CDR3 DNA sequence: TGCGCCAGCACCGACAGGGGTTCCTTTGAAGCTTTCTTT. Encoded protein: CASTDRGSFEAFF.

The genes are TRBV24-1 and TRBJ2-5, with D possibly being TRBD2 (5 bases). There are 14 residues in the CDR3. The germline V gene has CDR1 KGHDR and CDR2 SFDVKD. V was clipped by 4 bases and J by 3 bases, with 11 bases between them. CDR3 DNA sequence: TGTGCCACCAGTGAGGGAGTGCTAGAAGAGACCCAGTACTTC. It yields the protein CATSEGVLEETQYF.

The CDR3 reads CASSADRNQPQHF. The CDR3 region has the DNA TGTGCCAGCAGCGCGGACAGAAATCAGCCCCAGCATTTT. The V call is TRBV6-2 or TRBV6-3, the J call TRBJ1-5; TRBD1 might be the D (6 bases). Between the trimmed V and J ends, which lost 6 bases and 4 bases, there was a span of 10 bases. The germline CDR1 and CDR2 sequences are MNHEY and SVGEGT. There are 13 residues in the CDR3.

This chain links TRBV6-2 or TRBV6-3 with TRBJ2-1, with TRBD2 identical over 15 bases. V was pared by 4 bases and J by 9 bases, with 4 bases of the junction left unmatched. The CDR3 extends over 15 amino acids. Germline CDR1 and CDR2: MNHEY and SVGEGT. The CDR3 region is CASSFPGLAGGEQFF. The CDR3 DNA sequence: TGTGCCAGCAGTTTTCCGGGACTAGCGGGGGGTGAGCAGTTCTTC.

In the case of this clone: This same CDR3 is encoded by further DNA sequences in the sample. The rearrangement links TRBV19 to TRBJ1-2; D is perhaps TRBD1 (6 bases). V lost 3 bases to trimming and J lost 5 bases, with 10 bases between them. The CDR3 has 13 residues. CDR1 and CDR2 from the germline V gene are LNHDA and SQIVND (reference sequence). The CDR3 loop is CASSITGLYGYTF. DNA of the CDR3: TGTGCCAGTAGTATCACAGGGCTTTATGGCTACACCTTC.

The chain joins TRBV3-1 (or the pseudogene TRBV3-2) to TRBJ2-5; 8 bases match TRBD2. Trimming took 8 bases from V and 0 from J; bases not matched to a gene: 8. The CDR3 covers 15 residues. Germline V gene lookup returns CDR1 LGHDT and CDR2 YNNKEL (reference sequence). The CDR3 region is CASSTSGRNQETQYF. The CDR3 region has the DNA TGTGCCAGCTCTACTAGCGGCAGAAACCAAGAGACCCAGTACTTC.

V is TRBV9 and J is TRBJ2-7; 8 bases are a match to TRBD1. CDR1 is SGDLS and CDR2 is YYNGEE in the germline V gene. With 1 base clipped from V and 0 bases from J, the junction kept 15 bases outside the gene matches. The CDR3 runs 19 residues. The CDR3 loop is CASSVRRVTTGAFSYEQYF. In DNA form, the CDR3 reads TGTGCCAGCAGCGTACGGAGAGTAACGACAGGGGCTTTCTCCTACGAGCAGTACTTC.

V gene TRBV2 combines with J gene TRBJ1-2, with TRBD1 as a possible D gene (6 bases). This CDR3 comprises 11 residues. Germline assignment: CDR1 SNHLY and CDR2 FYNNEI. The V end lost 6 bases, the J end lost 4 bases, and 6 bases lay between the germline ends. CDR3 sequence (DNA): TGTGCCAGCAGACAGGGCTATGGCTACACCTTC. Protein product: CASRQGYGYTF. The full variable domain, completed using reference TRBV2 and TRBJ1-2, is EPEVTQTPSHQVTQMGQEVILRCVPISNHLYFYWYRQILGQKVEFLVSFYNNEISEKSEIFDDQFSVERPDGSNFTLKIRSTKLEDSAMYFCASRQGYGYTFGSGTRLTVV.

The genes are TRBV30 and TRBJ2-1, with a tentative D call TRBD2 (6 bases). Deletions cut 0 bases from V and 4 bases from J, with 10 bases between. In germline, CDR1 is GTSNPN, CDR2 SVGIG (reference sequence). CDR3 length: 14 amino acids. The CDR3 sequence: CAWSVVADYNEQFF. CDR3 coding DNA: TGTGCCTGGAGTGTAGTAGCGGATTACAATGAGCAGTTCTTC.

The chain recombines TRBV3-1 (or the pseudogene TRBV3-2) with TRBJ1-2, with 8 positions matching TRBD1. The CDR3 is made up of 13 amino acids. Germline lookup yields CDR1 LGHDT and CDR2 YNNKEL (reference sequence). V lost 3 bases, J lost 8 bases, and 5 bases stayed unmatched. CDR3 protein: CASSQGQEGGYTF. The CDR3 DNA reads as TGTGCCAGCAGCCAGGGACAGGAAGGGGGCTACACCTTC.

CDR3 residues: CASSLTWSPETQYF. The CDR3 DNA reads TGTGCCAGCAGCTTGACGTGGAGTCCAGAGACCCAGTACTTC. V and J are TRBV5-4 and TRBJ2-5; no clear D. The germline V and J ends were trimmed by 1 base and 4 bases, with 11 bases remaining between them. There are 14 residues in the CDR3. The germline gives CDR1 SGHNT, CDR2 YYREEE (reference sequence). Filled out from reference TRBV5-4 and TRBJ2-5, the complete variable domain reads ETGVTQSPTHLIKTRGQQVTLRCSSQSGHNTVSWYQQALGQGPQFIFQYYREEENGRGNFPPRFSGLQFPNYSSELNVNALELDDSALYLCASSLTWSPETQYFGPGTRLLVL.

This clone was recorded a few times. The CDR3 protein is CASGGQTNTEAFF. CDR3 nucleotides: TGTGCTAGTGGCGGACAAACGAACACTGAAGCTTTCTTT. The rearrangement uses TRBV12-5 and TRBJ1-1; tentative D call: TRBD1 (5 bases). Trimming left V 6 bases short and J 1 base short, with 9 bases between. This CDR3 is built from 13 residues. Germline V gene data show CDR1 as LGHNT and CDR2 as FRNRAP.

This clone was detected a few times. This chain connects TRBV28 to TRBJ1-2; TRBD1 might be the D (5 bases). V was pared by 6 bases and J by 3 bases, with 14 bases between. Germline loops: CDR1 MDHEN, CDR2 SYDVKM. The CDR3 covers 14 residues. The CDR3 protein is CASRSGGVDYGYTF. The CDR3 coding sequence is TGTGCCAGCAGGAGCGGGGGGGTTGACTATGGCTACACCTTC.

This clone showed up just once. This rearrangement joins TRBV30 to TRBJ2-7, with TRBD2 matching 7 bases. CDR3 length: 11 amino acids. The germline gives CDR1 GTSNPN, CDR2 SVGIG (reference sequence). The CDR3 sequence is CGAGRTYEQYF. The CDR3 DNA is TGTGGAGCGGGGAGGACCTACGAGCAGTACTTC.

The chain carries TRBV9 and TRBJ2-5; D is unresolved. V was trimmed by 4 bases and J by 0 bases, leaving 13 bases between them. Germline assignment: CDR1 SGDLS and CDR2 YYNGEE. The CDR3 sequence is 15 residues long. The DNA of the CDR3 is TGTGCCAGCAGCCCTAGTCCTCTGTACCAAGAGACCCAGTACTTC. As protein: CASSPSPLYQETQYF.

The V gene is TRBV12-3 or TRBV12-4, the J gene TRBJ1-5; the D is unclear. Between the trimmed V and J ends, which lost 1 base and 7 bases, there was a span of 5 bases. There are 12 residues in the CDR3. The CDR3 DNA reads TGTGCCAGCAGTTTAGGGCCGCAGCCCCAGCATTTT. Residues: CASSLGPQPQHF.

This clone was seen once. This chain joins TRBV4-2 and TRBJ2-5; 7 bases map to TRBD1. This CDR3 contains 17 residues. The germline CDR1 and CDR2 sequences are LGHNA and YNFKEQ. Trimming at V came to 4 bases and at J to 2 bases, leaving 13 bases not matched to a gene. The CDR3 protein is CASSLSNTGTAQETQYF. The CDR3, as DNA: TGTGCCAGCAGCCTTAGCAACACCGGGACAGCACAAGAGACCCAGTACTTC.

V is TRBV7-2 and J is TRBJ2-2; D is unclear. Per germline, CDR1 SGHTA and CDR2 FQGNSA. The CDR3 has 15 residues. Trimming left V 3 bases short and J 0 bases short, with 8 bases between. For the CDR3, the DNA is TGTGCCAGCAGCTTGGCAGTGGCGAACACCGGGGAGCTGTTTTTT. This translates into CASSLAVANTGELFF.

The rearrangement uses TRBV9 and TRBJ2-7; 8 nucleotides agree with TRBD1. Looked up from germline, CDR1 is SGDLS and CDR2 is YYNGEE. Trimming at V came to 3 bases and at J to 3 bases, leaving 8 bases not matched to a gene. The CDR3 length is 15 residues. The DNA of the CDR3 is TGTGCCAGCAGCGGAGGGGGACAGGCGAACTACGAGCAGTACTTC. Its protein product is CASSGGGQANYEQYF.